The 5 T cell receptor beta chains presented below share a single source sample, sequenced in a study of cytomegalovirus exposure and HLA in healthy donors. The PCR had 60 Vbeta and 13 Jbeta primers. Using immunoSEQ multiplex PCR, the repertoire was profiled, and TCRdb retains in-frame clones only, with some absent. The top ten clones hold over 20% of a sample with tens of thousands of clones, about 80% of them seen once. The sample taken for sequencing was PBMCs. Source of these receptors: a woman in her 50s in good health and CMV-seropositive.

Here the CDR3 DNA reads TGTGCCAGTAGTATAGACAGGGTTAGGACTGAAGCTTTCTTT. Translating gives CASSIDRVRTEAFF. The chain links TRBV19 to TRBJ1-1, with a tentative D call TRBD1 (5 bases). There are 14 residues in the CDR3. V was trimmed by 0 bases and J by 5 bases, leaving 10 bases between them. Germline lookup yields CDR1 LNHDA and CDR2 SQIVND (reference sequence).

J is TRBJ2-1 and V is TRBV5-1; TRBD1 matches at 8 bases. CDR1 and CDR2 from the germline V gene are SGHRS and YFSETQ. The CDR3 contains 15 residues. Trimming took 0 bases from V and 7 from J; bases not matched to a gene: 6. The CDR3 DNA sequence: TGCGCCAGCAGCTTGGTAGGACAGGGAGGTAATGAGCAGTTCTTC. Translated, it gives CASSLVGQGGNEQFF.

V gene TRBV5-1 combines with J gene TRBJ2-1, with 8 nucleotides matching TRBD1. V shed 1 base and J 0 bases; nucleotides not matched to a gene: 3. The CDR3 has 16 residues. Germline CDR1 and CDR2: SGHRS and YFSETQ. The CDR3 DNA is TGCGCCAGCAGCTTGAGTACAGGGGGCTCCTACAATGAGCAGTTCTTC. Its translation: CASSLSTGGSYNEQFF.

The V call is TRBV21-1, the J call TRBJ1-1; the DNA was not compared with TRBD1, the D call given in the table. TRBV21-1 is given as a pseudogene. The CDR3 extends over 15 amino acids. CDR3: CASSSVDRQGTEAFF. The CDR3 DNA follows: TGTGCCAGCAGCTCCGTGGACAGGCAGGGCACTGAAGCTTTCTTT.

J is TRBJ2-5 and V is TRBV7-2; perhaps TRBD1 as D (6 bases). Germline CDR1 SGHTA, CDR2 FQGNSA. This CDR3 has 15 residues. V lost 5 bases and J 4 bases, leaving 17 bases between the germline ends. CDR3 sequence reads: CASSTTGNRRETQYF. In nucleotides, the CDR3 is TGTGCCAGCAGCACCACAGGGAATAGGAGAGAGACCCAGTACTTC.